The TCR beta chain described here comes from a study of STAT5B mutations in CD4+ large granular lymphocyte leukemia. The CDR3 is 16 residues long. V lost 5 bases and J lost 4, with 17 bases in between. Germline V gene sequence: CDR1 SSHAT, CDR2 FNYEAQ (reference sequence). Study-wide results and caveats: TRBV06-family usage was enriched in top patient clones (8/27) versus controls (2/35).

A note on this clone: The antigen remains unidentified.

Original methodology: A productive frequency of 2.59 x 10-5 was the lowest detectable. Produced via immunoSEQ multiplex PCR; TCRdb's table is partial and in-frame only. That table gives V, J and clone size, and the DNA gave D and trimming. Of about 38,000 clones detected, about 81% appear once; the ten largest clones hold around 0.5%. Controls came from buffy coats of healthy blood donors. Sequenced material: CD4+ T cells from blood buffy coats. This sequence was found in a human donor in good health. This sequence joins TRBV7-7 and TRBJ2-2, with D perhaps TRBD2 (7 bases). This chain's CDR3 is CASSPHPGGGTGELFF. The CDR3 bases are TGTGCCAGCAGCCCTCACCCGGGGGGCGGCACCGGGGAGCTGTTTTTT.